The 2 T cell receptor beta chains presented below share a single source sample, sequenced in a study of cytomegalovirus exposure and HLA in healthy donors. The PCR employed 60 Vbeta primers together with 13 Jbeta primers. Assay: immunoSEQ multiplex PCR; the TCRdb copy retains only in-frame clones and omits some. The sample has about 140,000 clones, around 85% seen once. Sequenced input: PBMCs. The receptors were sampled from a woman aged 50 to 60 in good health and CMV-seropositive.

The genes are TRBV5-4 and TRBJ2-7; 8 bases align to TRBD1. The trim removed 5 bases at V and 5 bases at J, leaving 9 bases unmatched. The CDR3 extends over 14 amino acids. Germline lookup yields CDR1 SGHNT and CDR2 YYREEE (reference sequence). The CDR3 sequence: CASSTTGVRNEQYF. CDR3 in DNA: TGTGCCAGCAGTACGACAGGGGTTCGTAACGAGCAGTACTTC.

CDR3 sequence (DNA): TGTGCCATCAAAATAATGGGGCCAGGGGCCCCCGGGGAGCTGTTTTTT. Residues: CAIKIMGPGAPGELFF. The rearrangement uses TRBV10-3 and TRBJ2-2, with a weak D call TRBD1 (6 bases). In germline, CDR1 is ENHRY, CDR2 SYGVKD. The CDR3 is made up of 16 amino acids. V lost 7 bases and J lost 6, with 21 bases in between.